The next 28 T cell receptor beta chains were all read from a single sample in a study of T cell responses to AZD1222 COVID-19 vaccine. Clones were sequenced by immunoSEQ multiplex PCR, and TCRdb holds only the in-frame ones, with some missing. The sample lists about 93,000 clones, about 90% occurring once. The starting material was peripheral blood, obtained on day 0 of MenACWY control vaccination. These receptors all come from an adult in good health.

This sequence joins TRBV2 and TRBJ1-2; 11 bases map to TRBD1. With V trimmed by 5 bases and J by 8 bases, 7 bases remained unmatched. CDR3 length equals 14 residues. CDR1 is SNHLY, CDR2 FYNNEI, per germline. The CDR3 region is CASSYGQGAKGYTF. The CDR3, as DNA: TGTGCCAGCAGTTACGGACAGGGGGCGAAGGGCTACACCTTC.

This rearrangement joins TRBV29-1 to TRBJ2-4; D is possibly TRBD1 (6 bases). The V and J ends lost 7 bases and 6 bases respectively, with 19 bases between them. Germline CDR1 reads SQVTM; CDR2 reads ANQGSEA. The CDR3 covers 14 residues. This chain's CDR3 is CSAEVDSRINIQYF. Written as DNA, the CDR3 is TGCAGCGCCGAAGTGGACAGTCGAATAAACATTCAGTACTTC.

For the CDR3, the DNA is TGCGCCAGCAGCCAGGCCGCCGGCCCAGACAGTAACGAAAAACTGTTTTTT. It translates to CASSQAAGPDSNEKLFF. This sequence joins TRBV4-3 and TRBJ1-4; perhaps TRBD1 as D (5 bases). Trimming removed 3 bases at V and 8 bases at J, with 22 bases between. CDR3 length: 17 residues. The V gene's germline CDR1 is LGHNA and CDR2 YSLEER.

The DNA of the CDR3 is TGTGCCAGCAGTTACTCGCCAGCCGATCAGCCCCAGCATTTT. Its protein is CASSYSPADQPQHF. The chain employs TRBV6-2 or TRBV6-3 and TRBJ1-5; D is uncertain. Germline V gene data show CDR1 as MNHEY and CDR2 as SVGEGT. Trimming removed 0 bases from V and 5 bases from J, with 8 bases in between. The CDR3 spans 14 residues.

The V gene is TRBV5-5, the J gene TRBJ1-1; 8 bases align to TRBD1. The CDR3 has 14 residues. In germline, CDR1 is SGHKS, CDR2 YYEKEE (reference sequence). J lost 1 base, V lost 8 bases, and 7 bases had no gene match. The CDR3 reads CARGRDRRNTEAFF. CDR3 bases: TGTGCCAGGGGGCGGGACAGGAGGAACACTGAAGCTTTCTTT.

V is TRBV11-3 and J is TRBJ2-1; D unclear. Trimming pared 3 bases from V and 10 bases from J, leaving 7 bases between. CDR1 SGHNT and CDR2 YENEEA come from the germline V gene. The CDR3 consists of 11 residues. CDR3 residues: CASSFVREQFF. CDR3 nucleotides: TGTGCCAGCAGCTTTGTTCGCGAGCAGTTCTTC.

The rearrangement joins TRBV7-7 to TRBJ2-5; 13 nucleotides line up with TRBD2. CDR1 is SSHAT, CDR2 FNYEAQ, per germline (reference sequence). V dropped 4 bases and J dropped 3; count of bases not matched to a gene: 5. The CDR3 sequence is 16 residues long. The CDR3 sequence is CASSSRLAGGKETQYF. CDR3 DNA: TGTGCCAGCAGCTCCCGACTAGCGGGGGGAAAAGAGACCCAGTACTTC.

This chain links TRBV9 with TRBJ1-5; 8 nucleotides agree with TRBD1. The CDR3 runs to 15 residues. Germline trimming cut 2 bases from V and 4 bases from J; bases unmatched to any gene: 5. Looked up from germline, CDR1 is SGDLS and CDR2 is YYNGEE. CDR3 sequence reads: CASSVGTGTNQPQHF. DNA of the CDR3: TGTGCCAGCAGCGTCGGGACAGGAACTAATCAGCCCCAGCATTTT.

The V call is TRBV5-4, the J call TRBJ1-4; D gene unclear. Between the trimmed V and J ends, which lost 4 bases and 2 bases, there was a span of 12 bases. Germline loops: CDR1 SGHNT, CDR2 YYREEE (reference sequence). CDR3 length equals 15 residues. CDR3 nucleotide sequence: TGTGCCAGCAGCATAATCACCGGGACTAATGAAAAACTGTTTTTT. It is translated as CASSIITGTNEKLFF.

The genes are TRBV9 and TRBJ1-2; a possible D gene is TRBD1 (6 bases). Germline values: CDR1 SGDLS, CDR2 YYNGEE. V was cut by 2 bases and J by 8 bases, with 19 bases left in between. This CDR3 has 15 amino acids. CDR3 amino acids: CASSVTGGLGKGYTF. CDR3 sequence (DNA): TGTGCCAGCAGCGTTACTGGGGGGCTGGGGAAAGGCTACACCTTC.

The chain joins TRBV11-3 to TRBJ2-7; perhaps TRBD1 as D (6 bases). CDR1 and CDR2 (germline): SGHNT, YENEEA. Trimming left V 0 bases short and J 6 bases short, with 9 bases between. The CDR3 runs 13 residues. In DNA form, the CDR3 reads TGTGCCAGCAGCTTAGACCAGGGGAGCGAGCAGTACTTC. Residues: CASSLDQGSEQYF.

The table lists this clone with a count of one. This chain links TRBV6-5 with TRBJ1-6, with TRBD1 identical over 8 bases. J lost 0 bases, V lost 6 bases, and 1 base had no gene match. The V gene's germline CDR1 is MNHEY and CDR2 SVGAGI. CDR3 length: 15 residues. The CDR3 reads CASSGQGSYNSPLHF. The CDR3, as DNA: TGTGCCAGCAGCGGACAGGGCTCCTATAATTCACCCCTCCACTTT.

The chain employs TRBV7-5 and TRBJ2-2; TRBD2 reflects the table's D call only, with no check against the DNA. TRBV7-5 is recorded as a pseudogene. The CDR3 totals 13 residues. This CDR3 is CARRPLRTGELFF. The CDR3 DNA follows: TGTGCCAGAAGACCACTTCGGACCGGGGAGCTGTTTTTT.

The V and J genes are TRBV5-1 and TRBJ2-1, with TRBD2 matching over 7 bases. The CDR3 contains 14 residues. Unmatched junction bases numbered 5, after V lost 0 bases and J lost 8 bases. Germline V gene lookup returns CDR1 SGHRS and CDR2 YFSETQ. CDR3 bases: TGCGCCAGCAGCTTGGGCCCGGCGGGGGATGAGCAGTTCTTC. Encoded protein: CASSLGPAGDEQFF. Complete variable domain (other parts from reference TRBV5-1 and TRBJ2-1): KAGVTQTPRYLIKTRGQQVTLSCSPISGHRSVSWYQQTPGQGLQFLFEYFSETQRNKGNFPGRFSGRQFSNSRSEMNVSTLELGDSALYLCASSLGPAGDEQFFGPGTRLTVL.

The chain joins TRBV5-1 to TRBJ1-1; D is undetermined. This CDR3 spans 13 amino acids. V shed 2 bases and J shed 2 bases, with 7 bases lying between them. Germline V gene data show CDR1 as SGHRS and CDR2 as YFSETQ. CDR3: CASSFTRNTEAFF. The CDR3 region has the DNA TGCGCCAGCAGCTTTACCCGAAACACTGAAGCTTTCTTT.

This clone was counted a few times. V is TRBV6-2 or TRBV6-3 and J is TRBJ1-5, with 7 positions matching TRBD1. J lost 3 bases, V lost 0 bases, and 5 bases had no gene match. Germline CDR1 MNHEY, CDR2 SVGEGT. This CDR3 contains 16 residues. CDR3 coding DNA: TGTGCCAGCAGTTACTCTCAGGGACAGTTCAATCAGCCCCAGCATTTT. This sequence encodes CASSYSQGQFNQPQHF.

The chain is built from TRBV3-1 (or the pseudogene TRBV3-2) and TRBJ1-1; D is possibly TRBD1 (6 bases). The CDR3 contains 16 residues. The V and J ends lost 4 bases and 0 bases respectively, with 15 bases between them. CDR1 LGHDT and CDR2 YNNKEL come from the germline V gene (reference sequence). DNA for the CDR3: TGTGCCAGCAGCCCCCAGGGGCAGAAATTGAACACTGAAGCTTTCTTT. It encodes CASSPQGQKLNTEAFF.

CDR3 bases: TGTGCCAGCAGCTTAGACCGGGTCGGAAACACCATATATTTT. Encoded protein: CASSLDRVGNTIYF. J is TRBJ1-3 and V is TRBV11-2, with D unresolved. V shed 0 bases and J shed 4 bases, with 7 bases lying between them. This CDR3 is 14 amino acids long. The germline gives CDR1 SGHAT, CDR2 FQNNGV. Filled out from reference TRBV11-2 and TRBJ1-3, the complete variable domain reads EAGVAQSPRYKIIEKRQSVAFWCNPISGHATLYWYQQILGQGPKLLIQFQNNGVVDDSQLPKDRFSAERLKGVDSTLKIQPAKLEDSAVYLCASSLDRVGNTIYFGEGSWLTVV.

DNA for the CDR3: TGTGCCAGCAGGGGGACAGGGCGAAAGGGCTACACCTTC. Amino acids: CASRGTGRKGYTF. This chain links TRBV5-6 with TRBJ1-2, with 9 bases fitting TRBD1. The CDR3 consists of 13 residues. V lost 5 bases and J lost 8; bases outside the gene matches: 7. Per germline, CDR1 SGHDT and CDR2 YYEEEE.

This clone occurred once. This sequence joins TRBV7-2 and TRBJ1-2; 7 positions match TRBD1. In germline, CDR1 is SGHTA, CDR2 FQGNSA. J lost 1 base, V lost 8 bases, and 13 bases had no gene match. The CDR3 spans 16 residues. The CDR3 region is CASGAGEGAGNYGYTF. The CDR3 DNA reads as TGTGCCAGCGGGGCGGGTGAGGGGGCTGGTAACTATGGCTACACCTTC.

This clone was detected a few times. This rearrangement joins TRBV28 to TRBJ1-1, with D hard to call. The length of the CDR3 is 13 residues. CDR1 is MDHEN and CDR2 is SYDVKM in the germline V gene. Trimming took off 5 bases at V and 1 base at J, with 8 bases between the two ends. The CDR3 sequence: CASSVSRNTEAFF. The CDR3 bases are TGTGCCAGCAGTGTCAGCCGGAACACTGAAGCTTTCTTT.

This sequence joins TRBV5-5 and TRBJ2-1, with D maybe TRBD1 (6 bases). Per the germline V gene, CDR1 is SGHKS and CDR2 is YYEKEE (reference sequence). Trimming pared 1 base from V and 6 bases from J, leaving 14 bases between. The CDR3 covers 15 residues. For the CDR3, the DNA is TGTGCCAGCAGCTTGCACGCAGGGGCCCTCAATGAGCAGTTCTTC. Translation: CASSLHAGALNEQFF.

The chain uses TRBV5-6 and TRBJ1-2; D is possibly TRBD1 (5 bases). The V gene's germline CDR1 is SGHDT and CDR2 YYEEEE. The CDR3 contains 14 residues. Trimming stripped 2 bases from V and 2 bases from J, with 10 bases between. The CDR3 region has the DNA TGTGCCAGCAGCTTAATGACAGTGAACTATGGCTACACCTTC. This translates into CASSLMTVNYGYTF.

The J gene is TRBJ1-2, the V gene TRBV5-1; D call uncertain. With 4 bases removed from V and 3 bases from J, the gap between germline ends came to 19 bases. CDR3 size: 16 residues. Germline CDR1 SGHRS, CDR2 YFSETQ. CDR3 nucleotides: TGCGCCAGCAGCCCGTCAATAGGGTTGGTTGACTATGGCTACACCTTC. This encodes CASSPSIGLVDYGYTF.

The chain employs TRBV9 and TRBJ1-1; no firm D call. CDR3 size: 15 residues. From germline, CDR1 is SGDLS and CDR2 YYNGEE. Deletions cut 0 bases from V and 2 bases from J, with 11 bases between. The CDR3 nucleotides are TGTGCCAGCAGCGTAGTCCCAGGAGCAAACACTGAAGCTTTCTTT. Its translation is CASSVVPGANTEAFF.

The chain joins TRBV5-1 to TRBJ1-4; perhaps TRBD1 as D (5 bases). The ends were cut back, 0 bases at V and 5 bases at J, with 8 bases in the middle. Germline V gene sequence: CDR1 SGHRS, CDR2 YFSETQ. The CDR3 is 14 residues long. The CDR3 DNA is TGCGCCAGCAGCTTGGTGGGGGGGAATGAAAAACTGTTTTTT. Protein sequence: CASSLVGGNEKLFF.

The genes are TRBV4-3 and TRBJ2-1; unclear D gene. Germline V gives CDR1 LGHNA, CDR2 YSLEER. The CDR3 is 15 residues long. Trimming stripped 4 bases from V and 10 bases from J, with 20 bases between. CDR3 sequence: CASSPQADSVGEQFF. CDR3 bases: TGCGCCAGCAGCCCCCAGGCCGACTCCGTCGGGGAGCAGTTCTTC.

The genes are TRBV2 and TRBJ1-2; D is undetermined. Germline V gene data show CDR1 as SNHLY and CDR2 as FYNNEI. This CDR3 has 13 amino acids. V was cut by 8 bases and J by 4 bases, with 14 bases left in between. The CDR3 protein is CASGAEGGYGYTF. Written as DNA, the CDR3 is TGTGCCAGCGGAGCAGAAGGCGGCTATGGCTACACCTTC.